Following are 23 T cell receptor beta chains from one sample sequenced in a study of a mutant IDH1 vaccine in newly diagnosed glioma. Specified time point: baseline, week 1 (first vaccination visit). Treatment in this sample: pre-vaccination baseline after standard-of-care therapy. This table comes from immunoSEQ multiplex PCR, and its TCRdb copy is limited to in-frame clones, with some not included. The table lists over 75,000 clones, roughly 78% of them singletons. This specimen was PBMCs, taken from a glioma patient treated with radiotherapy, temozolomide or both. The source is a man aged 35 to 55 with glioma.

CDR3 residues: CASSFSGGAYEQYF. The DNA of the CDR3 is TGTGCCAGCAGCTTTAGCGGGGGGGCCTACGAGCAGTACTTC. The chain joins TRBV4-2 to TRBJ2-5; TRBD2 aligns across 11 bases. The J call may be faulty, since TRBJ2-7 better matches the DNA end. Germline CDR1 and CDR2: LGHNA and YNFKEQ. The CDR3 length is 14 residues.

The chain couples TRBV2 to TRBJ2-1, with D possibly being TRBD2 (6 bases). Trimming removed 6 bases at V and 0 bases at J, with 12 bases between. CDR3 length equals 15 residues. Per germline, CDR1 SNHLY and CDR2 FYNNEI. The CDR3: CASSHGGFSYNEQFF. The CDR3 DNA follows: TGTGCCAGCAGCCACGGGGGATTCTCCTACAATGAGCAGTTCTTC.

V usage is TRBV7-9 and J usage is TRBJ2-2, with D possibly matching TRBD2 (5 bases). The CDR3 contains 14 residues. V lost 2 bases and J 4 bases, leaving 8 bases between the germline ends. Germline V lookup: CDR1 SEHNR, CDR2 FQNEAQ (reference sequence). In DNA form, the CDR3 reads TGTGCCAGCAGCTTACTAGCAAGCACCGGGGAGCTGTTTTTT. Residues: CASSLLASTGELFF. Full variable domain (remainder filled in from reference TRBV7-9 and TRBJ2-2): DTGVSQNPRHKITKRGQNVTFRCDPISEHNRLYWYRQTLGQGPEFLTYFQNEAQLEKSRLLSDRFSAERPKGSFSTLEIQRTEQGDSAMYLCASSLLASTGELFFGEGSRLTVL.

The chain is built from TRBV11-2 and TRBJ2-3; 8 bases are shared with TRBD2. Germline V gene sequence: CDR1 SGHAT, CDR2 FQNNGV. Unmatched junction bases numbered 2, after V lost 2 bases and J lost 1 base. The CDR3 has 15 amino acids. The CDR3 sequence: CASSLYSGGTDTQYF. CDR3 nucleotides: TGTGCCAGCAGCTTATATAGCGGGGGCACAGATACGCAGTATTTT. The entire variable domain, with the rest obtained from reference TRBV11-2 and TRBJ2-3, is as follows: EAGVAQSPRYKIIEKRQSVAFWCNPISGHATLYWYQQILGQGPKLLIQFQNNGVVDDSQLPKDRFSAERLKGVDSTLKIQPAKLEDSAVYLCASSLYSGGTDTQYFGPGTRLTVL.

This chain connects TRBV5-4 to TRBJ1-1, with 7 bases identical to TRBD1. Trimming took 4 bases from V and 0 from J; bases not matched to a gene: 9. Germline CDR1 and CDR2: SGHNT and YYREEE (reference sequence). CDR3 size: 16 residues. This CDR3 reads CASSIAGTVMNTEAFF. The CDR3, as DNA: TGTGCCAGCAGCATTGCCGGGACAGTTATGAACACTGAAGCTTTCTTT.

The rearrangement joins TRBV19 to TRBJ1-2; D is possibly TRBD1 (5 bases). Trimming removed 6 bases from V and 2 bases from J, with 7 bases in between. Germline CDR1 is LNHDA and CDR2 is SQIVND (reference sequence). This CDR3 has 12 amino acids. CDR3 amino acids: CASSKGNYGYTF. DNA for the CDR3: TGTGCCAGTAGCAAGGGGAACTATGGCTACACCTTC.

The chain is built from TRBV19 and TRBJ2-1; no firm D call. The ends were cut back, 7 bases at V and 0 bases at J, with 13 bases in the middle. Germline V lookup: CDR1 LNHDA, CDR2 SQIVND (reference sequence). This CDR3 is built from 15 residues. CDR3 in amino acids: CASTVDRSSYNEQFF. As DNA, the CDR3 is TGTGCCAGTACGGTCGATCGGAGCTCCTACAATGAGCAGTTCTTC.

This chain connects TRBV15 to TRBJ2-7; TRBD2 aligns across 9 bases. Unmatched junction bases numbered 9, after V lost 2 bases and J lost 7 bases. Germline V gene lookup returns CDR1 LNHNV and CDR2 YYDKDF (reference sequence). The CDR3 covers 15 residues. Here the CDR3 reads CATSRSGRTSGEQYF. CDR3 coding DNA: TGTGCCACCAGCAGAAGCGGGAGGACCTCGGGAGAGCAGTACTTC.

This clone was recorded only once. The chain couples TRBV11-1 to TRBJ2-7; the match to TRBD1 covers 9 bases. CDR3 length: 16 residues. The germline V gene has CDR1 SGHAT and CDR2 FQDESV (reference sequence). The V and J ends lost 5 bases and 7 bases, in that order; junction bases with no gene match: 15. The CDR3, as DNA: TGTGCCAGCAGCCGGTCGATGGGGACAGGGAAAAGGGAGCAGTACTTC. Its protein is CASSRSMGTGKREQYF.

The rearrangement joins TRBV5-6 to TRBJ2-7; D tentatively fits TRBD1 or TRBD2 (6 bases each). The V gene lost 4 bases and the J gene lost 5 bases, with 13 bases spanning the gap. The CDR3 contains 13 residues. Germline CDR1 reads SGHDT; CDR2 reads YYEEEE. Written as DNA, the CDR3 is TGTGCCAGCAGCCGCACAGGGAGGAACGAGCAGTACTTC. Translated: CASSRTGRNEQYF.

This clone was recorded once. The chain has TRBV11-2 and TRBJ2-7, with 9 bases matching TRBD1. V was clipped by 5 bases and J by 3 bases; unmatched bases: 5. Germline V gene sequence: CDR1 SGHAT, CDR2 FQNNGV. The CDR3 contains 14 residues. CDR3 sequence: CASSAGQGHYEQYF. The CDR3 nucleotides are TGTGCCAGCAGCGCGGGACAGGGCCACTACGAGCAGTACTTC.

The genes are TRBV7-9 and TRBJ2-7, with D unresolved. CDR1 is SEHNR, CDR2 FQNEAQ, per germline (reference sequence). The CDR3 contains 16 residues. Trimming removed 1 base from V and 3 bases from J, with 16 bases in between. CDR3 nucleotide sequence: TGTGCCAGCAGCTTAGGGCCCTCCCCCTCCCTCTACGAGCAGTACTTC. Amino acid sequence: CASSLGPSPSLYEQYF.

This CDR3 reads CASRPTGYNSPLHF. The DNA of the CDR3 is TGTGCCAGCAGACCGACAGGGTATAATTCACCCCTCCACTTT. The V call is TRBV27, the J call TRBJ1-6, with 7 bases fitting TRBD1. This CDR3 comprises 14 residues. Germline assignment: CDR1 MNHEY and CDR2 SMNVEV (reference sequence). J lost 4 bases, V lost 6 bases, and 3 bases had no gene match.

This sequence joins TRBV18 and TRBJ1-5; D remains unclear. CDR1 is KGHSH and CDR2 is LQKENI in the germline V gene. The V gene lost 6 bases and the J gene lost 4 bases, with 19 bases spanning the gap. The CDR3 runs 16 residues. The CDR3 DNA sequence: TGTGCCAGCTCCCTAGATGAGGCAGGCCTAAATCAGCCCCAGCATTTT. It yields the protein CASSLDEAGLNQPQHF. Full variable domain (missing parts from reference TRBV18 and TRBJ1-5): NAGVMQNPRHLVRRRGQEARLRCSPMKGHSHVYWYRQLPEEGLKFMVYLQKENIIDESGMPKERFSAEFPKEGPSILRIQQVVRGDSAAYFCASSLDEAGLNQPQHFGDGTRLSIL.

The rearrangement joins TRBV2 to TRBJ2-1; D gene unclear. Trimming stripped 5 bases from V and 8 bases from J, with 7 bases between. Germline CDR1 SNHLY, CDR2 FYNNEI. The CDR3 is 11 amino acids. Here the CDR3 reads CASSLGYEQFF. The CDR3 DNA follows: TGTGCCAGCAGTCTGGGATATGAGCAGTTCTTC.

CDR3 bases: TGTGCCAGCTCACTCACAGGGGGGCAAGAGACCCAGTACTTC. This gives the protein CASSLTGGQETQYF. The chain combines TRBV18 with TRBJ2-5; 8 bases are a match to TRBD1. The V gene's germline CDR1 is KGHSH and CDR2 LQKENI. Trimming took 4 bases from V and 2 from J; bases not matched to a gene: 3. CDR3 size: 14 residues.

The chain is built from TRBV7-9 and TRBJ2-3; 10 positions match TRBD1. This CDR3 is built from 12 residues. In germline, CDR1 is SEHNR, CDR2 FQNEAQ (reference sequence). Trimming removed 8 bases from V and 11 bases from J; junction bases left unmatched: 7. The CDR3 loop is CASCHGQGEQYF. In DNA form, the CDR3 reads TGTGCCAGCTGCCACGGACAGGGGGAGCAGTATTTT.

This chain links TRBV20-1 with TRBJ2-5; TRBD1 matches at 10 bases. The end of the DNA aligns better with TRBJ2-7, so the J call may be wrong. The CDR3 has 11 residues. Germline assignment: CDR1 DFQATT and CDR2 SNEGSKA (reference sequence). CDR3 in amino acids: CSARTGGEQYF. CDR3 DNA: TGCAGTGCGAGGACAGGGGGCGAGCAGTACTTC.

The chain has TRBV5-4 and TRBJ2-5, with TRBD1 matching over 10 bases. The CDR3 runs 15 residues. Germline V gene sequence: CDR1 SGHNT, CDR2 YYREEE (reference sequence). Germline trimming cut 4 bases from V and 5 bases from J; bases unmatched to any gene: 8. The CDR3: CASSARQGATETQYF. In DNA, the CDR3 is TGTGCCAGCAGCGCCCGACAGGGGGCGACGGAGACCCAGTACTTC.

The rearrangement links TRBV5-1 to TRBJ2-2; D possibly matches TRBD1 or TRBD2 (5 bases each). Germline values: CDR1 SGHRS, CDR2 YFSETQ. This CDR3 has 15 amino acids. V lost 5 bases and J lost 1, with 12 bases in between. The CDR3 loop is CASSRGTMNTGELFF. The CDR3 DNA sequence: TGCGCCAGCAGTCGAGGGACCATGAACACCGGGGAGCTGTTTTTT.

Points on this clone: Mismatch with germline at one junction end may stem from a read error. V usage is TRBV7-7 and J usage is TRBJ2-3; D perhaps matches TRBD2 (6 bases). Germline V gene lookup returns CDR1 SSHAT and CDR2 FNYEAQ (reference sequence). The CDR3 has 14 residues. CDR3 loop: CASSSSDGTDTQYF. The CDR3 DNA is TGTGCTAGCAGTTCTAGCGATGGCACAGATACGCAGTATTTT.

The chain recombines TRBV27 with TRBJ1-5; weak D call: TRBD1 (5 bases). V shed 6 bases and J shed 0 bases, with 15 bases lying between them. The CDR3 is 16 residues long. Per germline, CDR1 MNHEY and CDR2 SMNVEV (reference sequence). For the CDR3, the DNA is TGTGCCAGCAGCCGCACCGGGACGGTTAGCAATCAGCCCCAGCATTTT. Protein: CASSRTGTVSNQPQHF.

The CDR3 DNA reads as TGTGCCACCAGGAGACTAGCGGGCTCCTACGAGCAGTACTTC. Translation gives CATRRLAGSYEQYF. The chain links TRBV19 to TRBJ2-7, with TRBD2 identical over 10 bases. V shed 10 bases and J 0 bases; nucleotides not matched to a gene: 6. Germline CDR1 and CDR2: LNHDA and SQIVND (reference sequence). The CDR3 extends over 14 amino acids.